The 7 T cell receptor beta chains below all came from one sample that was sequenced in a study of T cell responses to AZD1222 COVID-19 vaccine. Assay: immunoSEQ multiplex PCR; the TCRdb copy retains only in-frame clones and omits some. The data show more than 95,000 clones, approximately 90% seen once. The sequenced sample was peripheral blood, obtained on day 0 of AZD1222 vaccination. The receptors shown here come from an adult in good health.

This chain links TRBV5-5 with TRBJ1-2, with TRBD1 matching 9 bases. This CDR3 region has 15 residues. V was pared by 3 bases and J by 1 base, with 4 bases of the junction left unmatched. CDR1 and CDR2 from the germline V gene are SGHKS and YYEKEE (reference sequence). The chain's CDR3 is CASSWDRAFNYGYTF. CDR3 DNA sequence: TGTGCCAGCAGCTGGGACAGGGCATTTAACTATGGCTACACCTTC.

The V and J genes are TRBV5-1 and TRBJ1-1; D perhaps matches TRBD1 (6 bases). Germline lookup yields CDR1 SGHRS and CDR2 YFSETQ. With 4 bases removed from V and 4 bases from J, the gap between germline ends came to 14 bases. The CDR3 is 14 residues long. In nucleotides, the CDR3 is TGCGCCAGCAGCCAACAGGGTCGGGGCACTGAAGCTTTCTTT. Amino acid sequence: CASSQQGRGTEAFF.

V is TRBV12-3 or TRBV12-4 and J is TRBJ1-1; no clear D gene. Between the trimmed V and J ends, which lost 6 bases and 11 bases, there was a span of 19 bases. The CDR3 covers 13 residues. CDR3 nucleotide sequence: TGTGCCAGCAGCCAATACCGGGCACCGGAGGCTTTCTTT. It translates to CASSQYRAPEAFF.

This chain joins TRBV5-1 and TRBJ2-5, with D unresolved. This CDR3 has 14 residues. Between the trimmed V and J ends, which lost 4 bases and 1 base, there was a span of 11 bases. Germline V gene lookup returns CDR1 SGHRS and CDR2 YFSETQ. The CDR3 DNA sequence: TGCGCCAGCAGCCTGGCCCATCCCCAAGAGACCCAGTACTTC. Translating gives CASSLAHPQETQYF.

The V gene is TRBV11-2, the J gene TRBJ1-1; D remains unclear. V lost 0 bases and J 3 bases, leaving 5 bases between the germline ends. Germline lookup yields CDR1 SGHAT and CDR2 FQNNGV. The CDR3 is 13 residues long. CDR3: CASSLDRHTEAFF. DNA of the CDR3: TGTGCCAGCAGCTTAGATCGACACACTGAAGCTTTCTTT.

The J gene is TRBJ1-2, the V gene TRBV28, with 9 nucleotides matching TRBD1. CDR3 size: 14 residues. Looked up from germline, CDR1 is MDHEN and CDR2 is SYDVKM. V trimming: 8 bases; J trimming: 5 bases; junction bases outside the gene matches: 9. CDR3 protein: CASGLGGQGYGYTF. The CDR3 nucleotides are TGTGCCAGCGGCCTCGGCGGACAGGGGTATGGCTACACCTTC.

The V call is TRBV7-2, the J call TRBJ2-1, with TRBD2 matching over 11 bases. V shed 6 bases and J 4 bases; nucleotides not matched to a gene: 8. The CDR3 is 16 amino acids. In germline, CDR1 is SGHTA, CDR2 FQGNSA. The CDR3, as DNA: TGTGCCAGCAGAACTAGCGGGGGCCGGGCTTACAATGAGCAGTTCTTC. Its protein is CASRTSGGRAYNEQFF.